This TCR beta chain was found in a study of response to subunit inactivated influenza vaccine. TCRdb redid the calling of the RT-PCR reads with MiXCR, one entry per CDR3 protein. The sample has around 790,000 distinct CDR3 sequences, 21% seen once; the top ten hold roughly 10%. Findings of the study overall: It was the authors' suggestion that each seasonal influenza vaccination recruits few new T cells.

In its sample, this clonotype was seen many times. No antigen is known for it. V gave up 7 bases and J gave up 4 bases; unmatched junction bases: 10. CDR1 MNHEY and CDR2 SMNVEV come from the germline V gene (reference sequence). CDR3 length: 15 amino acids. This specimen consisted of PBMCs from blood, obtained 5 days after vaccination. The sequence derives from a man aged 45-65 years who received an inactivated influenza vaccine. V usage is TRBV27 and J usage is TRBJ1-1; 9 nucleotides align to TRBD1. The CDR3 nucleotides read TGTGCCAGCACAACCGGGACAGGGTGGAGCACTGAAGCTTTCTTT. This gives the protein CASTTGTGWSTEAFF.